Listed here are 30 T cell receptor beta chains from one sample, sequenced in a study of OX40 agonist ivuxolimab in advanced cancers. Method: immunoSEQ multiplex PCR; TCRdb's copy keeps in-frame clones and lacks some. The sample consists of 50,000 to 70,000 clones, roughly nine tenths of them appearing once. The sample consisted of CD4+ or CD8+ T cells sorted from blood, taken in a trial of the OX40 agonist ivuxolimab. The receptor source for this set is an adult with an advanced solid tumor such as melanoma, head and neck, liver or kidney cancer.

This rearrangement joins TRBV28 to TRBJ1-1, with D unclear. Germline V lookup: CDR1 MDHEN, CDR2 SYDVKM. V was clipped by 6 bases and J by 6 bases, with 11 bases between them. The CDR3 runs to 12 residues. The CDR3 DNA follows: TGTGCCAGCAGCGGGATAAGCCCTGAAGCTTTCTTT. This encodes CASSGISPEAFF.

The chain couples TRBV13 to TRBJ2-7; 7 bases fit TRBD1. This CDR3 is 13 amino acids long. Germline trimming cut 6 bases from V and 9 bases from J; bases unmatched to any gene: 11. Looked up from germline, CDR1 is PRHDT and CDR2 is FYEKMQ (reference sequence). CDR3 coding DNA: TGTGCCAGCAGTTCCACCTCGGACAGGACGCAGTACTTC. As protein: CASSSTSDRTQYF. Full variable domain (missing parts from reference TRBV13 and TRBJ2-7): AAGVIQSPRHLIKEKRETATLKCYPIPRHDTVYWYQQGPGQDPQFLISFYEKMQSDKGSIPDRFSAQQFSDYHSELNMSSLELGDSALYFCASSSTSDRTQYFGPGTRLTVT.

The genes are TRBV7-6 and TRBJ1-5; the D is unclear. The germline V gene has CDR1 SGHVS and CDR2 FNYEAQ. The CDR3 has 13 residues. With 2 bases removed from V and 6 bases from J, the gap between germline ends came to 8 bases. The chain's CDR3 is CASSLRARQPQHF. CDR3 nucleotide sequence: TGTGCCAGCAGCTTAAGGGCCCGTCAGCCCCAGCATTTT.

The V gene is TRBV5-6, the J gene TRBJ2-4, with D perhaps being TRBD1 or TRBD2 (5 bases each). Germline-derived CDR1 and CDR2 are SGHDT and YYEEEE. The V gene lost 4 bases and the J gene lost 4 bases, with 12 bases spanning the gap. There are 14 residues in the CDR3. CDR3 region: CASSARDVKNIQYF. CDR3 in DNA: TGTGCCAGCAGCGCCCGGGACGTTAAAAACATTCAGTACTTC.

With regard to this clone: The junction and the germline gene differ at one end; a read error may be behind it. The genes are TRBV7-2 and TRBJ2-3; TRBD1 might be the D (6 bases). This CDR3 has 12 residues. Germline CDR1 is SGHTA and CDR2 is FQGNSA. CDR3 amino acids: CATNQWGRQLHF. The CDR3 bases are TGTGCCACCAACCAGTGGGGGCGGCAGCTCCATTTT. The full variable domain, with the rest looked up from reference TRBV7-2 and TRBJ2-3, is GAGVSQSPSNKVTEKGKDVELRCDPISGHTALYWYRQSLGQGLEFLIYFQGNSAPDKSGLPSDRFSAERTGGSVSTLTIQRTQQEDSAVYLCATNQWGRQLHFGPGTRLTVL.

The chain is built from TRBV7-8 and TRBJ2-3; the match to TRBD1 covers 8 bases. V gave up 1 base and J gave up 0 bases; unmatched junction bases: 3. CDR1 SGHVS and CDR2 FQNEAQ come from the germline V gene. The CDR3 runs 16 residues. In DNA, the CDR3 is TGTGCCAGCAGCTTAGGTACAGGGGGTAGCACAGATACGCAGTATTTT. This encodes CASSLGTGGSTDTQYF.

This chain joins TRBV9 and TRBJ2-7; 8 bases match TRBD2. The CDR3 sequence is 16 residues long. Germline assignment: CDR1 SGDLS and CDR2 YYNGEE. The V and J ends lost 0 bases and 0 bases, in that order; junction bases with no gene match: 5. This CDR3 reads CASSVDGGGFSYEQYF. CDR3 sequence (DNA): TGTGCCAGCAGCGTAGATGGCGGGGGGTTCTCCTACGAGCAGTACTTC.

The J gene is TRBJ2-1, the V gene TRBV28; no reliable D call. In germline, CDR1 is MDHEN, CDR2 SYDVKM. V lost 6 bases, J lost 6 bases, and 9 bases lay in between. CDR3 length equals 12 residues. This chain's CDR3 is CASRPIANEQFF. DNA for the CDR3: TGTGCCAGCAGACCGATAGCCAATGAGCAGTTCTTC.

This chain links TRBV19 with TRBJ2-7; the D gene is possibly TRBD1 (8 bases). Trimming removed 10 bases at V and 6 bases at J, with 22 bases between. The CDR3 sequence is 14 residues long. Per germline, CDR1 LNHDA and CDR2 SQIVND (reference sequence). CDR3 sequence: CATHGQGGLVEQYF. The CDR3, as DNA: TGTGCCACCCACGGACAGGGAGGGCTCGTCGAGCAGTACTTC.

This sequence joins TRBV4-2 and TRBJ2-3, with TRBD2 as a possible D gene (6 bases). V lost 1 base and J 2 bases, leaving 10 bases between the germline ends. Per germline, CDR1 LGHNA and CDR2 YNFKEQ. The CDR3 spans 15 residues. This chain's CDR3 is CASSQVAEITDTQYF. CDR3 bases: TGTGCCAGCAGCCAAGTAGCGGAGATCACAGATACGCAGTATTTT.

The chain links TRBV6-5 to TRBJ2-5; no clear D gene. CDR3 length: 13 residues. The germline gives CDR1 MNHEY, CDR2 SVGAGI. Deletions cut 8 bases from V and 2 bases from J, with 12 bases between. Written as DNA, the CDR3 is TGTGCCAGCCGAGCGTGGGAACAAGAGACCCAGTACTTC. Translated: CASRAWEQETQYF.

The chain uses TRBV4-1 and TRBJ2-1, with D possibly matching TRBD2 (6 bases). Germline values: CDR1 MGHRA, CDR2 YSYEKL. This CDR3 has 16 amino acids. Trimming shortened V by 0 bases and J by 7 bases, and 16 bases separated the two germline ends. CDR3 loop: CASSQEVLASGNEQFF. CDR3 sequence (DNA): TGCGCCAGCAGCCAAGAGGTACTAGCTAGTGGGAATGAGCAGTTCTTC.

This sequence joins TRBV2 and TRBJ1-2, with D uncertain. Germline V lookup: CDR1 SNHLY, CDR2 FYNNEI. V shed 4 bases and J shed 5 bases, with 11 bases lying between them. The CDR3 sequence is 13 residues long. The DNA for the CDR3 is TGTGCCAGCAGTGGCAGGAGTCTATATGGCTACACCTTC. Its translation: CASSGRSLYGYTF. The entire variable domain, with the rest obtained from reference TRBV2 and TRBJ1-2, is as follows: EPEVTQTPSHQVTQMGQEVILRCVPISNHLYFYWYRQILGQKVEFLVSFYNNEISEKSEIFDDQFSVERPDGSNFTLKIRSTKLEDSAMYFCASSGRSLYGYTFGSGTRLTVV.

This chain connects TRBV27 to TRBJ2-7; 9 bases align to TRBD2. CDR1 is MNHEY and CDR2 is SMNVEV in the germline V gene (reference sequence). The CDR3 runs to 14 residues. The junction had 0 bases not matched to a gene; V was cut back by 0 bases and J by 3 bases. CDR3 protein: CASSLSLAGYEQYF. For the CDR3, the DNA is TGTGCCAGCAGTTTATCACTAGCGGGCTACGAGCAGTACTTC.

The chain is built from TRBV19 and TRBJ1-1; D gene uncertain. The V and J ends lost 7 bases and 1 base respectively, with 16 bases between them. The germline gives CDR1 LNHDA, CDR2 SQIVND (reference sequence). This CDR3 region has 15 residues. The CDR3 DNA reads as TGTGCCAGTAACGGACTCTTGGAGGGGAACACTGAAGCTTTCTTT. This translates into CASNGLLEGNTEAFF. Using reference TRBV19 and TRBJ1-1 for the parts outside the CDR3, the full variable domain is DGGITQSPKYLFRKEGQNVTLSCEQNLNHDAMYWYRQDPGQGLRLIYYSQIVNDFQKGDIAEGYSVSREKKESFPLTVTSAQKNPTAFYLCASNGLLEGNTEAFFGQGTRLTVV.

The CDR3 region is CASSQVAHTDTQYF. Here the CDR3 DNA reads TGCGCCAGCAGCCAAGTGGCCCACACAGATACGCAGTATTTT. The chain combines TRBV4-1 with TRBJ2-3; D not certain. Between the trimmed V and J ends, which lost 1 base and 2 bases, there was a span of 7 bases. The CDR3 is 14 residues long. Germline V gene data show CDR1 as MGHRA and CDR2 as YSYEKL.

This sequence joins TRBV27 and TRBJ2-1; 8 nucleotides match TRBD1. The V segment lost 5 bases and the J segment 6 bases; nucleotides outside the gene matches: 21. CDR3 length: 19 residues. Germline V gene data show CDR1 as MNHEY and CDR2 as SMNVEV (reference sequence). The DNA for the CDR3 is TGTGCCAGCAGTCACCAGGGGCAGGGGGCAGGGGGGTTTGTCAATGAGCAGTTCTTC. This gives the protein CASSHQGQGAGGFVNEQFF.

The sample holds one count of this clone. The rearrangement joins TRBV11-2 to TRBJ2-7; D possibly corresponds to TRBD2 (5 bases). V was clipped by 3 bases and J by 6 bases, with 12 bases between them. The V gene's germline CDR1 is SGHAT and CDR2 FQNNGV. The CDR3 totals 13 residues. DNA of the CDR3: TGTGCCAGCAGCTTTTCCGGACTCTCCGAGCAGTACTTC. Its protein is CASSFSGLSEQYF.

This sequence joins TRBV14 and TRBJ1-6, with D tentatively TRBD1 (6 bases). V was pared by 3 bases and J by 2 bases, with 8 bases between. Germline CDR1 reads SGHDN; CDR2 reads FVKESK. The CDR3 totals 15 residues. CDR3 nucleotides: TGTGCCAGCAGCCAGAGGACAGCCTATAATTCACCCCTCCACTTT. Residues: CASSQRTAYNSPLHF.

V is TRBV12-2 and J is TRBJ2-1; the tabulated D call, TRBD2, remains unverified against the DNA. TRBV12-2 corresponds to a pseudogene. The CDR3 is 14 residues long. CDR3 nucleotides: TGTGCAAGTCGCTTGGCGGGTGGCGAGGATGAGCAGTTCTTC. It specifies CASRLAGGEDEQFF.

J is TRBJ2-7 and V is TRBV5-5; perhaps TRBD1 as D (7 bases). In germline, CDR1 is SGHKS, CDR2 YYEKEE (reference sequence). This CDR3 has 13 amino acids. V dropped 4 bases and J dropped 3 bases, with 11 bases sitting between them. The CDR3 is CASSRGTVYEQYF. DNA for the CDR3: TGTGCCAGCAGCCGGGGGACAGTCTACGAGCAGTACTTC.

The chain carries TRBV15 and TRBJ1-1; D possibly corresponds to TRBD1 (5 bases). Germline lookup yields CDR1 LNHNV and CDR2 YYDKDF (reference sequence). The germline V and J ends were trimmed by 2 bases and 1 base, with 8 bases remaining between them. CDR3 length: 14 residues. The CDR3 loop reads CATSRPQGNTEAFF. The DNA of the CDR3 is TGTGCCACCAGCAGACCCCAGGGGAACACTGAAGCTTTCTTT.

CDR3 in DNA: TGTGCCAGCAGCTTCGGACTAAACTCCTACAATGAGCAGTTCTTC. Encoded protein: CASSFGLNSYNEQFF. The chain links TRBV6-5 to TRBJ2-1; tentative D call: TRBD2 (6 bases). Trimming removed 6 bases from V and 0 bases from J, with 12 bases in between. This CDR3 is 15 amino acids long. From germline, CDR1 is MNHEY and CDR2 SVGAGI.

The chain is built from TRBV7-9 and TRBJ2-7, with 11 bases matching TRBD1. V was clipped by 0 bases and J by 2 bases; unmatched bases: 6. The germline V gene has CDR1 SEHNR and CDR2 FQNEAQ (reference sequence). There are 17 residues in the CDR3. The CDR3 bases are TGTGCCAGCAGCTTAGCACGATCGGGACAGGGGGCCTACGAGCAGTACTTC. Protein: CASSLARSGQGAYEQYF.

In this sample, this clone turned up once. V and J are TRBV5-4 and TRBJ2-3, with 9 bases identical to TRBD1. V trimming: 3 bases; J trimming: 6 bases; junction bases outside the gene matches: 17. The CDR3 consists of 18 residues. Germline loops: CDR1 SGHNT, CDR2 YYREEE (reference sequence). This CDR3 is CASSWGQGLGTSGDTQYF. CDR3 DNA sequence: TGTGCCAGCAGCTGGGGACAGGGTTTGGGGACATCCGGGGATACGCAGTATTTT.

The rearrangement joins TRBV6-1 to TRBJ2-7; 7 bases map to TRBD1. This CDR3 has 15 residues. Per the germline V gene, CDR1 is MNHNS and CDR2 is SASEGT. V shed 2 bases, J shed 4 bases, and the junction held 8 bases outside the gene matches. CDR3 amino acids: CASSETRDRYYEQYF. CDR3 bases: TGTGCCAGCAGTGAAACCCGGGACAGATATTACGAGCAGTACTTC.

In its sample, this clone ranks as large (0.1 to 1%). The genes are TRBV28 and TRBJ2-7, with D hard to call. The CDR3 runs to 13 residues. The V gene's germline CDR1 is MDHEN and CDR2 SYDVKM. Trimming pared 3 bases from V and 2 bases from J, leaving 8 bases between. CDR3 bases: TGTGCCAGCAGTTTTTTGCGGACCTACGAGCAGTACTTC. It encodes CASSFLRTYEQYF.

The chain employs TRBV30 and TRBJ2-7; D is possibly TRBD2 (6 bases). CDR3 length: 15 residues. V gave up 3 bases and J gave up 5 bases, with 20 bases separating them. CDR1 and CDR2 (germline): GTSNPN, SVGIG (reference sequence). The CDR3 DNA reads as TGTGCCTGGAGCATAAGGACGGGGGTATCCGACGAGCAGTACTTC. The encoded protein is CAWSIRTGVSDEQYF.

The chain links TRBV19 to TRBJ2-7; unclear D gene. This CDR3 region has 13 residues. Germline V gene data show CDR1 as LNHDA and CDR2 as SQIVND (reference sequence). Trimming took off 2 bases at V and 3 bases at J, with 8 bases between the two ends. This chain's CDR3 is CASSISQSYEQYF. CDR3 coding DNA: TGTGCCAGTAGTATAAGTCAAAGCTACGAGCAGTACTTC.

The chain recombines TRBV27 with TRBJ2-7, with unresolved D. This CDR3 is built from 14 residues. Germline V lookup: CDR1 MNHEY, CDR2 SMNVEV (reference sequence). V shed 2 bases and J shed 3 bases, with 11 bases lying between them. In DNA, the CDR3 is TGTGCCAGCAGTTTAGCAGGCTCTTACTACGAGCAGTACTTC. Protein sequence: CASSLAGSYYEQYF.